This is a list of T cell receptor beta chains from one sample in a study of somatic mutations in cytotoxic T cells in rheumatoid arthritis. The data were produced by immunoSEQ multiplex PCR, yet TCRdb's version contains in-frame clones alone and is incomplete. The sample holds about 7,000 clones; 60% to 85% are singletons and the top ten take 15% to 18%. The sample comprised CD8+ T cells sorted from blood. All receptors derive from an adult with rheumatoid arthritis. The CDR3 runs from the conserved cysteine through the conserved F or W. The D gene is left open where the match is weak. Part of the rows lack a size; the others show once, few, many or a class for expanded clones.

J gene,D gene,V gene,clone size,CDR3 protein,CDR3 DNA
TRBJ2-3,-,TRBV19,-,CASSMQGTDTQYF,TGTGCCAGTAGTATGCAGGGCACAGATACGCAGTATTTT
TRBJ2-7,TRBD2,TRBV5-1,-,CASSPSGGSKNEQYF,TGCGCCAGCAGCCCTAGCGGGGGGTCGAAAAACGAGCAGTACTTC
TRBJ1-2,-,TRBV4-3,-,CASSQERGAHYGYTF,TGCGCCAGCAGCCAAGAAAGAGGGGCCCACTATGGCTACACCTTC
TRBJ1-4,-,TRBV5-1,-,CASKVAEYEKLFF,TGCGCCAGCAAAGTGGCGGAATATGAAAAACTGTTTTTT
TRBJ2-7,-,TRBV6-1,-,CASSEYVDNSYEQYF,TGTGCCAGCAGTGAATACGTGGACAACTCCTACGAGCAGTACTTC
TRBJ1-1,TRBD1,TRBV2,-,CASSQRQGSTEAFF,TGTGCCAGCAGTCAAAGACAGGGTAGTACTGAAGCTTTCTTT
TRBJ2-2,-,TRBV4-3,-,CASKGWGGELFF,TGCGCCAGCAAGGGGTGGGGCGGGGAGCTGTTTTTT
TRBJ2-7,-,TRBV13,-,CASSLSGTLDYEQYF,TGTGCCAGCAGCTTATCGGGGACCCTTGACTACGAGCAGTACTTC
TRBJ1-3,-,TRBV7-9,-,CASSLLLSGNTIYF,TGTGCCAGCAGCTTATTGCTTAGTGGAAACACCATATATTTT
TRBJ1-6,-,TRBV9,-,CASSVDGGNNSPLHF,TGTGCCAGCAGCGTAGATGGGGGTAACAATTCACCCCTCCACTTT
TRBJ1-2,-,TRBV30,-,CAWSVGGGYGYTF,TGTGCCTGGAGTGTGGGGGGGGGCTATGGCTACACCTTC
TRBJ2-1,-,TRBV7-6,-,CASSFRAYNEQFF,TGTGCCAGCAGCTTCCGAGCCTACAATGAGCAGTTCTTC
TRBJ2-5,-,TRBV7-9,-,CASSPRGGETQYF,TGTGCCAGCAGCCCCAGGGGGGGTGAGACCCAGTACTTC
TRBJ2-7,-,TRBV4-2,-,CASSQSGSPYEQYF,TGTGCCAGCAGCCAATCCGGGAGCCCCTACGAGCAGTACTTC
TRBJ1-5,-,TRBV6-6,-,CASSLGPGGQPQHF,TGTGCCAGCAGCCTCGGCCCGGGGGGTCAGCCCCAGCATTTT
TRBJ2-7,TRBD2,TRBV27,-,CASFPGRLAGGEEQYF,TGTGCCAGCTTCCCCGGGCGGCTAGCGGGGGGTGAGGAGCAGTACTTC
TRBJ2-1,TRBD2,TRBV6-4,few,CASSVSGGSYNEQFF,TGTGCCAGCAGTGTTAGCGGGGGCTCCTACAATGAGCAGTTCTTC
TRBJ2-7,TRBD1,TRBV14,few,CASSRGTGGWYEQYF,TGTGCCAGCAGCCGTGGGACAGGGGGCTGGTACGAGCAGTACTTC
TRBJ2-7,-,TRBV4-1,-,CASATIWGLRNEQYF,TGCGCCAGTGCGACGATCTGGGGTCTAAGAAACGAGCAGTACTTC
TRBJ2-7,TRBD1,TRBV29-1,-,CSVGTGDRSEQYF,TGCAGCGTTGGGACAGGGGATAGGTCCGAGCAGTACTTC
TRBJ2-7,TRBD1,TRBV4-3,few,CASSPRTGGFYEQYF,TGCGCCAGCAGCCCGCGGACAGGGGGCTTTTACGAGCAGTACTTC
TRBJ1-1,TRBD1,TRBV10-2,-,CASSDWTGAFGTEAFF,TGCGCCAGCAGTGATTGGACAGGGGCCTTTGGGACTGAAGCTTTCTTT